One and the same sample provided the 14 T cell receptor beta chains below, sequenced in a study of T cells in Graves' hyperthyroidism and ophthalmopathy (dated by TCRdb to between 2018 and 2021). Receptor amplification or capture employed multiplex PCR. The sequencing machine was an Illumina HiSeq 2000. The TCR beta CDR3 regions were amplified from the RNA transcripts. The first round of RT-PCR for the TCR CDR3 was performed with the HTBI primer set and the Qiagen OneStep RT-PCR kit. TCRdb reanalyzed the raw reads on its own, using fastp at Q25 for trimming and MiXCR for clone calling, and kept in-frame beta chains. Rows merge per CDR3 protein into single entries with the most common DNA and genes. The sample contains 300,000 to 450,000 distinct CDR3 sequences, roughly 15% of them found a single time. The top ten hold about 19% of the sample. Input material: blood. The receptors derive from a woman under 40 with Graves' ophthalmopathy.

The table lists this clonotype with many counts. The V gene is TRBV12-3 or TRBV12-4, the J gene TRBJ2-2, with D hard to call. V dropped 6 bases and J dropped 7 bases, with 12 bases sitting between them. This CDR3 region has 13 residues. The CDR3 sequence is CASRLFSFGELFF. DNA of the CDR3: TGTGCCAGCAGGCTGTTCAGTTTCGGGGAGCTGTTTTTT.

This clonotype was counted between two and nine times. The chain links TRBV28 to TRBJ2-1; weak D call: TRBD2 (7 bases). Germline V gene lookup returns CDR1 MDHEN and CDR2 SYDVKM. The V and J ends lost 6 bases and 7 bases respectively, with 16 bases between them. This CDR3 has 14 residues. CDR3 nucleotides: TGTGCCAGCAGATCCGGGGGGCCTTATAATGAGCAGTTCTTC. Residues: CASRSGGPYNEQFF.

This clonotype was counted between two and nine times. The chain is built from TRBV27 and TRBJ2-3; D perhaps matches TRBD1 (5 bases). The V gene lost 5 bases and the J gene lost 8 bases, with 11 bases spanning the gap. Germline assignment: CDR1 MNHEY and CDR2 SMNVEV (reference sequence). CDR3 length: 12 residues. The CDR3 DNA sequence: TGTGCCAGCAGTCCCCTCCAGGGTACGCAGTATTTT. Translation: CASSPLQGTQYF.

This clonotype was counted many times. The chain recombines TRBV5-6 with TRBJ1-5, with TRBD1 matching 7 bases. With 1 base clipped from V and 3 bases from J, the junction kept 10 bases outside the gene matches. The CDR3 contains 17 residues. CDR1 is SGHDT and CDR2 is YYEEEE in the germline V gene. DNA of the CDR3: TGTGCCAGCAGCTTGTTTGGGGCAGGGGGTGTCAATCAGCCCCAGCATTTT. It specifies CASSLFGAGGVNQPQHF.

This clonotype was observed many times. The chain carries TRBV12-3 or TRBV12-4 and TRBJ2-5; D is perhaps TRBD2 (5 bases). CDR3 size: 15 residues. V was trimmed by 3 bases and J by 1 base, leaving 12 bases between them. CDR3 sequence (DNA): TGTGCCAGCAGTTTTGGGAGTTCGGGCCAAGAGACCCAGTACTTC. Residues: CASSFGSSGQETQYF.

The sample holds many counts of this clonotype. The chain recombines TRBV24-1 with TRBJ2-3; TRBD2 might be the D (6 bases). Germline values: CDR1 KGHDR, CDR2 SFDVKD. V lost 4 bases to trimming and J lost 4 bases, with 14 bases between them. The CDR3 has 15 residues. CDR3 DNA: TGTGCCACCAGTGAGCGCGGGACCGGACCAGATACGCAGTATTTT. Amino acids: CATSERGTGPDTQYF.

This clonotype was counted many times. This chain joins TRBV12-3 or TRBV12-4 and TRBJ2-5, with D possibly TRBD1 on 5 matching bases. V was clipped by 3 bases and J by 7 bases, with 12 bases between them. The length of the CDR3 is 13 residues. CDR3 in DNA: TGTGCCAGCAGTTTGGGGCATCAGGGGACCCAGTACTTC. Encoded protein: CASSLGHQGTQYF.

This clonotype was detected ten times or more. The chain couples TRBV11-2 to TRBJ2-5, with 12 nucleotides matching TRBD2. V was clipped by 5 bases and J by 0 bases; unmatched bases: 7. CDR1 and CDR2 (germline): SGHAT, FQNNGV. The CDR3 is 17 amino acids. CDR3 sequence reads: CASSAAPSGGDQETQYF. In DNA form, the CDR3 reads TGTGCCAGCAGCGCCGCCCCTAGCGGGGGGGACCAAGAGACCCAGTACTTC.

The sample holds a few counts of this clonotype. CDR3 in DNA: TGCGCCAGCAGGAAATCGAGACAGGGTTCCCTTAACACCTTC. It yields the protein CASRKSRQGSLNTF. J is TRBJ1-2 and V is TRBV5-1; 7 bases align to TRBD1. Losses at the gene ends were 5 bases for V and 12 bases for J; bases not matched to a gene: 16. CDR1 and CDR2 from the germline V gene are SGHRS and YFSETQ. The CDR3 loop spans 14 amino acids.

This clonotype was detected ten times or more. This chain joins TRBV6-1 and TRBJ2-7, with TRBD1 identical over 7 bases. This CDR3 has 14 amino acids. Per the germline V gene, CDR1 is MNHNS and CDR2 is SASEGT. V shed 6 bases, J shed 3 bases, and the junction held 8 bases outside the gene matches. CDR3 sequence: CASSEIWDSYEQYF. In DNA, the CDR3 is TGTGCCAGCAGCGAAATTTGGGACAGCTACGAGCAGTACTTC.

The chain uses TRBV30 and TRBJ1-2; 7 bases line up with TRBD1. V was clipped by 2 bases and J by 9 bases; unmatched bases: 12. The CDR3 extends over 14 amino acids. Germline V gives CDR1 GTSNPN, CDR2 SVGIG (reference sequence). CDR3 loop: CAWSLDRESLRYTF. The DNA of the CDR3 is TGTGCCTGGAGTCTAGACAGGGAATCCCTTCGCTACACCTTC.

This clonotype was counted many times. CDR3 sequence (DNA): TGTGCCAGCACCCTAACCGGAACCTACGAGCAGTACTTC. It yields the protein CASTLTGTYEQYF. This sequence joins TRBV5-6 and TRBJ2-7, with D unresolved. The CDR3 totals 13 residues. Per the germline V gene, CDR1 is SGHDT and CDR2 is YYEEEE. Trimming took off 6 bases at V and 2 bases at J, with 12 bases between the two ends.

This clonotype has a count of ten or more. This chain links TRBV30 with TRBJ2-6, with D tentatively TRBD1 or TRBD2 (6 bases each). The CDR3 length is 17 residues. Trimming cost V 1 base and J 0 bases, with 13 bases left between them. CDR1 is GTSNPN and CDR2 is SVGIG in the germline V gene (reference sequence). This CDR3 is CAWSERRDNSGANVLTF. The DNA for the CDR3 is TGTGCCTGGAGTGAGAGGCGGGACAACTCTGGGGCCAACGTCCTGACTTTC.

This clonotype was seen repeatedly, ten times or more. V usage is TRBV5-1 and J usage is TRBJ2-3; 10 bases align to TRBD1. V trimming: 4 bases; J trimming: 5 bases; junction bases outside the gene matches: 7. CDR1 SGHRS and CDR2 YFSETQ come from the germline V gene. This CDR3 has 15 amino acids. The CDR3 nucleotides are TGCGCCAGCAGCCCCGGACAGGGGGATATAGATACGCAGTATTTT. Translating it yields CASSPGQGDIDTQYF. Filled out from reference TRBV5-1 and TRBJ2-3, the complete variable domain reads KAGVTQTPRYLIKTRGQQVTLSCSPISGHRSVSWYQQTPGQGLQFLFEYFSETQRNKGNFPGRFSGRQFSNSRSEMNVSTLELGDSALYLCASSPGQGDIDTQYFGPGTRLTVL.